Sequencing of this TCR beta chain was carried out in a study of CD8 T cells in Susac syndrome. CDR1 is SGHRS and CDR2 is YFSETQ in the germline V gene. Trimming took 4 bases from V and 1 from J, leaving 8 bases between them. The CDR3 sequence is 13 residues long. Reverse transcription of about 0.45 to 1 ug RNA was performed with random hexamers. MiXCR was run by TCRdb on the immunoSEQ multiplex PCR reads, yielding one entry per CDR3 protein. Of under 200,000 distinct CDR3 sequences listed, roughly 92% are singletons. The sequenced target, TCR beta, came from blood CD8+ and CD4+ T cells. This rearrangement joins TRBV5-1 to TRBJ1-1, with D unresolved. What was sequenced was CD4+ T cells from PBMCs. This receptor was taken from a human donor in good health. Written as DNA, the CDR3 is TGCGCCAGCAGCGTACAAGAGAACACTGAAGCTTTCTTT. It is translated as CASSVQENTEAFF.